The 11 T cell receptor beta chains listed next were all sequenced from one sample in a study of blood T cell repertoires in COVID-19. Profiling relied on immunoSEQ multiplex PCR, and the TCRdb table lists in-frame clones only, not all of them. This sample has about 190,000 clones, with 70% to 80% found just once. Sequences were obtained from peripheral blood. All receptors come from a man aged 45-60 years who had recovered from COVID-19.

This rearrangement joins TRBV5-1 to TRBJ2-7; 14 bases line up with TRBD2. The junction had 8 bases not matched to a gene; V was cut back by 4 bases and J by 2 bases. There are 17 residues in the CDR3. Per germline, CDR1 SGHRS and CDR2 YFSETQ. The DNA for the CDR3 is TGCGCCAGCAGCAGAACAGCGGGACTAGCGGGAGCCTACGAGCAGTACTTC. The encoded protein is CASSRTAGLAGAYEQYF.

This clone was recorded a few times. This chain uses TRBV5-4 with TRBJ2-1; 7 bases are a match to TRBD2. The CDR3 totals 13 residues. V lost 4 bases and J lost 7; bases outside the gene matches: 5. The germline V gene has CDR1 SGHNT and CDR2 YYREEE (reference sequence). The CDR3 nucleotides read TGTGCCAGCAGCGTCTCCGGGGGGAATGAGCAGTTCTTC. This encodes CASSVSGGNEQFF.

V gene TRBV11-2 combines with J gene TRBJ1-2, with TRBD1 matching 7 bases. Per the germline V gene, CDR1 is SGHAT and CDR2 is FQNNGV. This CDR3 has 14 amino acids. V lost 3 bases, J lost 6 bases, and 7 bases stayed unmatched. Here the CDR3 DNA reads TGTGCCAGCAGCTTCCGGCAGGGGGTGGATGGCTACACCTTC. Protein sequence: CASSFRQGVDGYTF.

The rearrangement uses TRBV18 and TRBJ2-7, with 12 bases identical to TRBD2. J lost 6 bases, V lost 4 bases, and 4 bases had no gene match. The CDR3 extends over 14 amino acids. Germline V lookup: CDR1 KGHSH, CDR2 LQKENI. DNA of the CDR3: TGTGCCAGCTCACAGGGACTAGCGGGCCGCGAGCAGTACTTC. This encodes CASSQGLAGREQYF.

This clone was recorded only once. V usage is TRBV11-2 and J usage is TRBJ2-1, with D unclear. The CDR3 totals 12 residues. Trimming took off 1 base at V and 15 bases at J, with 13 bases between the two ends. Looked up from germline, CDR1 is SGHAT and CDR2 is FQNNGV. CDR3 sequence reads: CASSLAGGPRFF. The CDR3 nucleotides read TGTGCCAGCAGCTTAGCCGGCGGCCCTAGGTTCTTC.

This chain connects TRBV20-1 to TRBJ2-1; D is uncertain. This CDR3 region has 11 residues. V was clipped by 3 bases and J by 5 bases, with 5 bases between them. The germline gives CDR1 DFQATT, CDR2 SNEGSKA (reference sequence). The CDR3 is CSASRDNEQFF. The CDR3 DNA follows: TGCAGTGCTAGTCGGGACAATGAGCAGTTCTTC.

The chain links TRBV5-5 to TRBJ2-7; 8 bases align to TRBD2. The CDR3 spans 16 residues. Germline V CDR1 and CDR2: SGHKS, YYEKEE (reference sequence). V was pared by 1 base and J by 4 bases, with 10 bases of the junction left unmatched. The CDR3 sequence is CASSLRQAGVGYEQYF. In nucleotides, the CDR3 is TGTGCCAGCAGCTTGCGACAAGCGGGAGTAGGGTACGAGCAGTACTTC.

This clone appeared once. CDR3 region: CASSSTGNYGYTF. DNA of the CDR3: TGTGCCAGCAGCTCCACAGGAAACTATGGCTACACCTTC. The chain is built from TRBV7-2 and TRBJ1-2; D might be TRBD1 (5 bases). The CDR3 is 13 amino acids. Trimming took 4 bases from V and 2 from J, leaving 8 bases between them. CDR1 and CDR2 (germline): SGHTA, FQGNSA.

The CDR3 bases are TGTGCCAGTAGTGCGACAGGGATTGAGGGCTACACCTTC. Its translation: CASSATGIEGYTF. This chain links TRBV19 with TRBJ1-2; TRBD1 matches at 7 bases. This CDR3 is built from 13 residues. The germline CDR1 and CDR2 sequences are LNHDA and SQIVND (reference sequence). Trimming at V came to 5 bases and at J to 8 bases, leaving 8 bases not matched to a gene.

The CDR3 sequence is CASSPSLAGGWEQYF. The CDR3 nucleotides read TGTGCCAGCAGCCCTAGCCTAGCGGGAGGATGGGAGCAGTACTTC. The chain has TRBV11-2 and TRBJ2-7; 11 bases fit TRBD2. The CDR3 is made up of 15 amino acids. Germline loops: CDR1 SGHAT, CDR2 FQNNGV. With V trimmed by 5 bases and J by 7 bases, 10 bases remained unmatched.

DNA of the CDR3: TGTGCCAGCAGCCTATTCGGGGTAGCGGGAGGCTACGAGCAGTACTTC. This translates into CASSLFGVAGGYEQYF. This sequence joins TRBV14 and TRBJ2-7; 10 positions agree with TRBD2. CDR1 and CDR2 (germline): SGHDN, FVKESK. V shed 4 bases and J 3 bases; nucleotides not matched to a gene: 9. The CDR3 has 16 residues.